These 30 T cell receptor beta chains came from one sample sequenced in a study of spatial heterogeneity in lung cancer. MiXCR, run by TCRdb on the 5' RACE reads, gives a single entry per CDR3 protein. The repertoire holds approximately 20,000 distinct CDR3 sequences, with approximately 2.5% as singletons. The study, taken as a whole, reports: Within tumors, counts of expanded alpha and beta TCRs tracked tumor mutation counts.

Sample time point: sample taken at primary tumor resection. No antigen has been identified for these receptors. Specimen: lung tumor tissue, collected at surgery. The receptors come from a male donor with early-stage non-small cell lung cancer.

This clonotype has ten or more counts. This chain joins TRBV12-3 or TRBV12-4 and TRBJ1-5, with 9 nucleotides matching TRBD1. The CDR3 loop spans 14 amino acids. Trimming removed 6 bases from V and 7 bases from J; junction bases left unmatched: 7. CDR3 sequence: CASRPGTGSQPQHF. The DNA of the CDR3 is TGTGCCAGCAGACCCGGGACAGGGTCCCAGCCCCAGCATTTT.

This clonotype was detected ten times or more. J is TRBJ2-7 and V is TRBV30, with D possibly matching TRBD1 (5 bases). The V and J ends lost 3 bases and 4 bases respectively, with 10 bases between them. This CDR3 region has 12 residues. Germline V gene data show CDR1 as GTSNPN and CDR2 as SVGIG (reference sequence). The CDR3 here is CAWSQGQYEQYF. The CDR3 DNA sequence: TGTGCCTGGAGCCAGGGCCAATACGAGCAGTACTTC.

This clonotype was counted at least ten times. CDR3: CASSAGTSGRAGTGELFF. For the CDR3, the DNA is TGTGCCAGCAGCGCCGGGACTAGCGGGAGGGCCGGTACCGGGGAGCTGTTTTTT. V and J are TRBV11-3 and TRBJ2-2; 16 nucleotides line up with TRBD2. Trimming cost V 5 bases and J 5 bases; bases outside gene matches: 8. This CDR3 has 18 residues. The germline CDR1 and CDR2 sequences are SGHNT and YENEEA.

This clonotype was seen many times. V gene TRBV4-2 combines with J gene TRBJ2-7; 12 bases align to TRBD2. This CDR3 comprises 18 residues. Germline V gene data show CDR1 as LGHNA and CDR2 as YNFKEQ. The V and J ends lost 0 bases and 1 base, in that order; junction bases with no gene match: 7. In DNA, the CDR3 is TGTGCCAGCAGCCAAGAAGGAGGACTAGCGGGGATATCCTACGAGCAGTACTTC. As protein: CASSQEGGLAGISYEQYF.

This clonotype was seen at least ten times. The rearrangement links TRBV6-5 to TRBJ2-3; TRBD2 matches at 7 bases. Germline trimming cut 0 bases from V and 0 bases from J; bases unmatched to any gene: 9. This CDR3 contains 18 residues. Germline V CDR1 and CDR2: MNHEY, SVGAGI. CDR3 loop: CASSYSASKRGSTDTQYF. The DNA for the CDR3 is TGTGCCAGCAGTTACTCGGCTTCGAAGCGGGGCAGCACAGATACGCAGTATTTT.

This clonotype was seen ten or more times. V is TRBV20-1 and J is TRBJ2-1, with 11 bases matching TRBD2. The CDR3 spans 16 residues. The junction had 10 bases not matched to a gene; V was cut back by 2 bases and J by 7 bases. The germline gives CDR1 DFQATT, CDR2 SNEGSKA (reference sequence). The CDR3 nucleotides are TGCAGTGCTAGATCTTTGACTAGCGGGATATTGAATGAGCAGTTCTTC. Translating gives CSARSLTSGILNEQFF.

Ten or more counts support this clonotype. The chain joins TRBV6-2 or TRBV6-3 to TRBJ2-7, with 7 nucleotides matching TRBD2. The CDR3 is made up of 17 amino acids. The V gene's germline CDR1 is MNHEY and CDR2 SVGEGT. V was clipped by 0 bases and J by 0 bases; unmatched bases: 8. The CDR3 region is CASSYSIVGGPSYEQYF. CDR3 coding DNA: TGTGCCAGCAGTTACTCGATAGTGGGAGGGCCCTCCTACGAGCAGTACTTC.

Many counts were recorded for this clonotype. CDR3 region: CASSDETAGQFF. CDR3 sequence (DNA): TGTGCCAGCAGTGATGAGACCGCTGGGCAGTTCTTC. The V gene is TRBV2, the J gene TRBJ2-1; D unclear. The CDR3 contains 12 residues. Per the germline V gene, CDR1 is SNHLY and CDR2 is FYNNEI. Trimming shortened V by 3 bases and J by 12 bases, and 12 bases separated the two germline ends.

This clonotype was detected ten times or more. This chain links TRBV5-1 with TRBJ2-3; 12 nucleotides line up with TRBD2. This CDR3 comprises 18 residues. In germline, CDR1 is SGHRS, CDR2 YFSETQ. V was pared by 0 bases and J by 1 base, with 6 bases of the junction left unmatched. The CDR3 here is CASSLGLAGVRRTDTQYF. The CDR3 DNA is TGCGCCAGCAGCTTGGGACTAGCGGGAGTTAGGCGCACAGATACGCAGTATTTT. Variable domain in full (rest from reference TRBV5-1 and TRBJ2-3): KAGVTQTPRYLIKTRGQQVTLSCSPISGHRSVSWYQQTPGQGLQFLFEYFSETQRNKGNFPGRFSGRQFSNSRSEMNVSTLELGDSALYLCASSLGLAGVRRTDTQYFGPGTRLTVL.

This clonotype came up many times. CDR3 region: CASIDAGLLHTLSYNEQFF. CDR3 coding DNA: TGTGCCAGCATTGACGCGGGACTCCTTCATACTCTCTCCTACAATGAGCAGTTCTTC. The chain has TRBV28 and TRBJ2-1; maybe TRBD2 (6 bases). The CDR3 loop spans 19 amino acids. The germline V gene encodes CDR1 MDHEN and CDR2 SYDVKM. V was clipped by 7 bases and J by 0 bases, with 25 bases between them.

At least ten counts were recorded for this clonotype. Here the CDR3 reads CSGAGRSGEVTQYF. The DNA for the CDR3 is TGCAGCGGGGCGGGCAGGTCAGGGGAGGTTACGCAGTATTTT. The chain couples TRBV29-1 to TRBJ2-3, with D perhaps matching TRBD1 or TRBD2 (6 bases each). V was cut by 7 bases and J by 8 bases, with 22 bases left in between. Looked up from germline, CDR1 is SQVTM and CDR2 is ANQGSEA. This CDR3 is 14 amino acids long.

At least ten counts were recorded for this clonotype. The CDR3: CASSSLAGYEQYF. The CDR3 bases are TGTGCCAGCAGTTCCCTAGCCGGCTACGAGCAGTACTTC. The V gene is TRBV27, the J gene TRBJ2-7, with a tentative D call TRBD2 (5 bases). Trimming took off 4 bases at V and 3 bases at J, with 10 bases between the two ends. Germline assignment: CDR1 MNHEY and CDR2 SMNVEV (reference sequence). There are 13 residues in the CDR3.

This clonotype occurred many times. The chain recombines TRBV18 with TRBJ1-5, with D possibly being TRBD1 (6 bases). This CDR3 is built from 20 residues. Trimming left V 4 bases short and J 3 bases short, with 28 bases between. CDR1 and CDR2 (germline): KGHSH, LQKENI. CDR3 region: CASSLYSINRVANNNQPQHF. The CDR3 DNA follows: TGTGCCAGCTCACTCTATTCTATAAACAGGGTGGCTAATAACAATCAGCCCCAGCATTTT.

This clonotype appeared many times. The chain is built from TRBV27 and TRBJ2-7; D is unresolved. Germline assignment: CDR1 MNHEY and CDR2 SMNVEV (reference sequence). The CDR3 contains 15 residues. V lost 5 bases to trimming and J lost 5 bases, with 19 bases between them. Here the CDR3 reads CASSPLLGGGDEQYF. Written as DNA, the CDR3 is TGTGCCAGCAGTCCCCTGCTTGGTGGCGGTGACGAGCAGTACTTC.

By frequency in the sample, this clonotype is medium-sized. The chain links TRBV7-9 to TRBJ2-3; maybe TRBD1 (6 bases). The V and J ends lost 7 bases and 2 bases respectively, with 13 bases between them. Germline assignment: CDR1 SEHNR and CDR2 FQNEAQ (reference sequence). CDR3 length: 14 amino acids. CDR3 DNA: TGTGCCAGCACTCCTCGGACAGACACAGATACGCAGTATTTT. It yields the protein CASTPRTDTDTQYF.

By share, this clonotype counts as medium-sized. The chain recombines TRBV19 with TRBJ1-2; 7 bases agree with TRBD1. The V segment lost 1 base and the J segment 2 bases; nucleotides outside the gene matches: 1. CDR3 length equals 14 residues. Germline CDR1 LNHDA, CDR2 SQIVND (reference sequence). The CDR3 here is CASSIAQGNYGYTF. In nucleotides, the CDR3 is TGTGCCAGTAGTATAGCACAGGGGAACTATGGCTACACCTTC.

This clonotype came up many times. The chain joins TRBV20-1 to TRBJ2-7, with TRBD1 matching 11 bases. V shed 2 bases and J 2 bases; nucleotides not matched to a gene: 5. This CDR3 has 15 amino acids. Germline loops: CDR1 DFQATT, CDR2 SNEGSKA (reference sequence). As DNA, the CDR3 is TGCAGTGCTAGACCTCCGGGACAGGGGGCCTACGAGCAGTACTTC. Protein sequence: CSARPPGQGAYEQYF.

This clonotype was recorded at least ten times. This rearrangement joins TRBV20-1 to TRBJ2-3, with 9 bases matching TRBD2. Germline V lookup: CDR1 DFQATT, CDR2 SNEGSKA (reference sequence). This CDR3 spans 14 amino acids. V trimming: 5 bases; J trimming: 2 bases; junction bases outside the gene matches: 5. The DNA for the CDR3 is TGCAGTGCTGCCCGACTAGCGGACACAGATACGCAGTATTTT. Amino acids: CSAARLADTDTQYF.

This clonotype has at least ten counts. The J gene is TRBJ2-2, the V gene TRBV5-1; D possibly corresponds to TRBD2 (6 bases). Germline CDR1 is SGHRS and CDR2 is YFSETQ. Trimming shortened V by 3 bases and J by 4 bases, and 16 bases separated the two germline ends. This CDR3 contains 16 residues. CDR3 region: CASSSGNTGATGELFF. The CDR3 region has the DNA TGCGCCAGCAGCTCGGGGAACACGGGAGCCACCGGGGAGCTGTTTTTT.

At least ten counts were recorded for this clonotype. The chain is built from TRBV16 and TRBJ2-7, with D possibly matching TRBD2 (5 bases). Germline V gene lookup returns CDR1 KGHSY and CDR2 FQNENV. The CDR3 is 14 amino acids. V lost 1 base and J 6 bases, leaving 13 bases between the germline ends. CDR3 region: CASSQLPGSSEQYF. CDR3 sequence (DNA): TGTGCCAGCAGCCAATTGCCGGGGAGCTCCGAGCAGTACTTC. The full variable domain, its missing parts supplied by reference TRBV16 and TRBJ2-7, is GEEVAQTPKHLVRGEGQKAKLYCAPIKGHSYVFWYQQVLKNEFKFLISFQNENVFDETGMPKERFSAKCLPNSPCSLEIQATKLEDSAVYFCASSQLPGSSEQYFGPGTRLTVT.

V and J are TRBV4-2 and TRBJ1-4; 9 bases are shared with TRBD1. The V gene end was trimmed by 3 bases and the J gene end by 12 bases; junction bases not matched to a gene: 8. The CDR3 runs to 14 residues. Germline V gene data show CDR1 as LGHNA and CDR2 as YNFKEQ. In DNA form, the CDR3 reads TGTGCCAGCAGCCATAGCCAGGGGGACAGGGAACTGTTTTTT. It translates to CASSHSQGDRELFF.

The chain is built from TRBV4-1 and TRBJ1-6, with a tentative D call TRBD1 (6 bases). The germline CDR1 and CDR2 sequences are MGHRA and YSYEKL. The V end lost 1 base, the J end lost 11 bases, and 12 bases lay between the germline ends. The CDR3 runs to 14 residues. CDR3 protein: CASSQALTGPPLHF. Here the CDR3 DNA reads TGCGCCAGCAGCCAAGCCCTGACAGGACCACCCCTCCACTTT.

This clonotype was detected many times. The J gene is TRBJ2-3, the V gene TRBV11-2; D uncertain. This CDR3 spans 18 amino acids. V was pared by 5 bases and J by 0 bases, with 21 bases between. CDR1 and CDR2 (germline): SGHAT, FQNNGV. The CDR3 DNA sequence: TGTGCCAGCAGCCTGACTCAGACTCACGGCCCGAGCACAGATACGCAGTATTTT. Translation: CASSLTQTHGPSTDTQYF.

In this sample, this clonotype turned up many times. The CDR3 bases are TGTGCCAGCTCACCGGGGGTGGTAGCTTTCTTT. Protein product: CASSPGVVAFF. This chain links TRBV18 with TRBJ1-1, with D possibly being TRBD1 (5 bases). V lost 3 bases to trimming and J lost 10 bases, with 9 bases between them. Germline CDR1 reads KGHSH; CDR2 reads LQKENI. The CDR3 spans 11 residues.

This clonotype was counted at least ten times. The chain carries TRBV15 and TRBJ1-2; no clear D. Germline V gene data show CDR1 as LNHNV and CDR2 as YYDKDF (reference sequence). The CDR3 runs to 16 residues. Trimming shortened V by 0 bases and J by 0 bases, and 11 bases separated the two germline ends. The CDR3: CATSRDGLGANYGYTF. The DNA of the CDR3 is TGTGCCACCAGCAGAGACGGGTTAGGTGCTAACTATGGCTACACCTTC.

This clonotype was detected many times. This rearrangement joins TRBV12-3 or TRBV12-4 to TRBJ1-3; D not resolved. V lost 10 bases, J lost 0 bases, and 7 bases lay in between. The CDR3 runs 12 residues. The CDR3 sequence is CATTSSGNTIYF. As DNA, the CDR3 is TGTGCCACCACGAGCTCTGGAAACACCATATATTTT.

This clonotype was observed at least ten times. The junction departs from the called germline gene at one end, perhaps through a read error. The J gene is TRBJ2-1, the V gene TRBV9, with D maybe TRBD1 (7 bases). CDR1 is SGDLS and CDR2 is YYNGEE in the germline V gene. CDR3 length equals 17 residues. CDR3 DNA sequence: TGTGCCAGCAGCCAGGGGGACTGGGGGAATTCGGCACGGGACCTTCTCTTC. Its protein is CASSQGDWGNSARDLLF.

This clonotype was counted at least ten times. The V call is TRBV25-1, the J call TRBJ1-1; TRBD1 agrees at 7 bases. Germline V CDR1 and CDR2: MGHDK, SYGVNS. Trimming removed 6 bases from V and 6 bases from J; junction bases left unmatched: 7. This CDR3 has 13 residues. As DNA, the CDR3 is TGTGCCAGCAGCTTGACAGGGAGGCCTGAAGCTTTCTTT. It encodes CASSLTGRPEAFF.

This clonotype has ten or more counts. The chain carries TRBV29-1 and TRBJ2-7; D is undetermined. The CDR3 contains 11 residues. Trimming took off 7 bases at V and 3 bases at J, with 10 bases between the two ends. The germline V gene encodes CDR1 SQVTM and CDR2 ANQGSEA. The CDR3: CSAIAHYEQYF. The CDR3 DNA sequence: TGCAGCGCAATCGCGCACTACGAGCAGTACTTC.

Within the sample, this clonotype is medium-sized (0.01 to 0.1%). The V gene is TRBV3-1, the J gene TRBJ1-1; D gene uncertain. Trimming removed 1 base at V and 5 bases at J, with 8 bases between. The CDR3 totals 13 residues. CDR1 is LGHDT, CDR2 YNNKEL, per germline (reference sequence). In DNA form, the CDR3 reads TGTGCCAGCAGCCAAGTTCGAGTTACTGAAGCTTTCTTT. Protein product: CASSQVRVTEAFF.